This T cell receptor (beta chain) is from a study of STAT5B mutations in CD4+ large granular lymphocyte leukemia. Points from the study as a whole: Patient CD4-sorted repertoires stayed more clonal than healthy ones after leukemic-clone removal. Compared with healthy controls (2/35), patient top clones favored TRBV06 (8/27). Main leukemic clonotypes were patient-specific, but roughly 26% appeared at low frequency elsewhere.

As concerns this clone: Its antigen is undetermined.

Per the study methods: The detection floor for productive clonotype frequency was 2.59 x 10-5. Using immunoSEQ multiplex PCR, the repertoire was profiled, and TCRdb retains in-frame clones only, with some absent. V and J calls plus clone size are reproduced from that table; the DNA served to infer D and trimming. The sample includes under 55,000 clones, around 86% seen only once; the top ten take around 2.6%. This CDR3 is 15 amino acids long. Per the germline V gene, CDR1 is MDHEN and CDR2 is SYDVKM. Trimming left V 3 bases short and J 7 bases short, with 16 bases between. The sequencing input was CD4+ T cells from blood buffy coats. The TCR was taken from a human donor in good health. The chain employs TRBV28 and TRBJ1-5, with TRBD1 as a possible D gene (5 bases). The CDR3 sequence: CASSFRGEGKQPQHF. CDR3 nucleotide sequence: TGTGCCAGCAGTTTTAGGGGCGAAGGGAAGCAGCCCCAGCATTTT.